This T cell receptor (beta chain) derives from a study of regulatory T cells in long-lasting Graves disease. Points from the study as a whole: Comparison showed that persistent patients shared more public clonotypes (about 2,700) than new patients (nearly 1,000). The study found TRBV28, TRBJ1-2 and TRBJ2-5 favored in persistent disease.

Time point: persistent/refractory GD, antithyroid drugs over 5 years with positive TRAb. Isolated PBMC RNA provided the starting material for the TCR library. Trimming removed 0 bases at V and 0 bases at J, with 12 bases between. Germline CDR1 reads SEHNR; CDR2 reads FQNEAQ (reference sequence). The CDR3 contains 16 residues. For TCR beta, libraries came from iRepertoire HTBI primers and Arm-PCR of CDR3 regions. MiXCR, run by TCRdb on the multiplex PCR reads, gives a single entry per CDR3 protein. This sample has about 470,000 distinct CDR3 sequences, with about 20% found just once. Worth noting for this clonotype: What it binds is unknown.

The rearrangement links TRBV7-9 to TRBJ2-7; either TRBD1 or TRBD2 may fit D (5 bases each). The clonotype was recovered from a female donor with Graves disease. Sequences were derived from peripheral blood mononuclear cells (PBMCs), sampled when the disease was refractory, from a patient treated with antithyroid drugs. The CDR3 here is CASSLAGPYTSYEQYF. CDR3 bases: TGTGCCAGCAGCTTAGCGGGACCTTACACCTCCTACGAGCAGTACTTC.